This T cell receptor beta chain is from a study of CD8 T cells in ankylosing spondylitis. The study's findings and limits: One TCR beta motif, made up of 7 or 8 highly homologous variants, appeared characteristic of ankylosing spondylitis blood. CD8+ by phenotype, disease-linked clones were relatively rare in peripheral blood. Enrichment of disease-linked clones was reportedly significant in matched ankylosing spondylitis synovial fluid.

Per the germline V gene, CDR1 is LGHNA and CDR2 is YSLEER. V lost 4 bases and J lost 3, with 13 bases in between. CDR3 size: 14 residues. In its sample, this clonotype ranks as medium-sized. Its specificity is not known. Researchers built TCR beta libraries using quantitative 5'-RACE with molecular barcodes. TCRdb recomputed calls from the 5' RACE reads with MiXCR, one row per CDR3 protein. The sample carries about 36,000 distinct CDR3 sequences, about 11% recorded once. The sequenced material came from synovial fluid, either unsorted or a sorted T cell fraction (not recorded which). This chain uses TRBV4-3 with TRBJ2-7, with D unresolved. The TCR originated in a male donor with ankylosing spondylitis. CDR3 region: CASSPVGRNYEQYF. CDR3 bases: TGCGCCAGCAGCCCCGTGGGTAGAAACTACGAGCAGTACTTC.